This T cell receptor (beta chain) was retrieved from a study of blood T cell repertoires in COVID-19. About the research overall: Material from acute and convalescent COVID-19 was sourced from the United States, Italy and Spain. T cells, B-cell-depleted T cells, or PBMCs provided the cDNA or gDNA that served as material.

The germline CDR1 and CDR2 sequences are SGHTA and FQGTGA. The CDR3 sequence is 15 residues long. J gave up 7 bases and V 4 bases, and 6 bases lay outside the gene matches. Here immunoSEQ multiplex PCR was the method, and the copy in TCRdb shows in-frame clones only, minus some. The table records 200,000 to 300,000 clones, about 85% of them present only once. This receptor was identified in a man aged 55 to 70 with acute or convalescent COVID-19. Specimen: peripheral blood. The V call is TRBV7-3, the J call TRBJ1-6; 8 nucleotides align to TRBD1. The CDR3: CASSSRTGPNSPLHF. CDR3 nucleotide sequence: TGTGCCAGCAGCTCGCGGACAGGGCCAAATTCACCCCTCCACTTT. The full variable domain, rest sourced from reference TRBV7-3 and TRBJ1-6, is GAGVSQTPSNKVTEKGKYVELRCDPISGHTALYWYRQSLGQGPEFLIYFQGTGAADDSGLPNDRFFAVRPEGSVSTLKIQRTERGDSAVYLCASSSRTGPNSPLHFGNGTRLTVT.